The clone carrying this T cell receptor beta chain was counted only a few times. No antigen is known for it. At one end, the junction sequence differs from germline, possibly due to a read error. The germline V gene has CDR1 WNHNN and CDR2 SYGVQD (reference sequence). This CDR3 is 16 amino acids long. Peripheral blood samples of around 11 milliliters were drawn from each donor. Extracted total RNA amounted to at least 5.5 micrograms for each sample. The sample originates from a study of blood T cells in healthy people across ages. Study-wide results and caveats: Samples with more naive T cells showed higher observed beta diversity.

Next came a second PCR, run for about 7 to 12 cycles, which used a sample-barcoded 5' primer along with a J-beta primer mix. One entry per CDR3 protein, called by TCRdb with MiXCR from the 5' RACE reads. This table has 700,000 or so distinct CDR3 sequences, about 20% appearing once. This chain uses TRBV10-1 with TRBJ2-6; tentatively, D is TRBD1 (5 bases). Sequencing used blood. The receptor was isolated from a man aged 65 to 79 in good health. The CDR3 nucleotides are TGCGCCAGGAACCTCTCGAGTTACTCTGGGGCCAACGTCCAGACTTTC. Encoded protein: CARNLSSYSGANVQTF.